This T cell receptor beta chain was sequenced for a study of CD8 T cells in Susac syndrome. While serving as controls, healthy donors were matched for age and sex. TEMRA cells were FACS-enriched, unlike CD8+ and CD4+ T cells, which were negatively isolated. The CDR3 is 13 amino acids. Germline V CDR1 and CDR2: MNHEY, SVGEGT. Trimming stripped 5 bases from V and 3 bases from J, with 11 bases between. The RNA, 0.5 to 1 ug, was put through reverse transcription using random hexamers. The amplification used immunoSEQ multiplex PCR on TCR beta CDR3; it spanned 54 Vbeta and 13 Jbeta. TCRdb ran MiXCR on the immunoSEQ multiplex PCR reads and lists one entry per CDR3 protein. The table has around 200,000 distinct CDR3 sequences, roughly 96% seen once.

The sequenced sample consisted of CD4+ T cells from PBMCs. The clonotype was recovered from a human donor in good health. The gene calls are TRBV6-2 or TRBV6-3 and TRBJ2-7, with D hard to call. The CDR3 DNA follows: TGTGCCAGCAGTAGAACGTATTACTACGAGCAGTACTTC. Translation gives CASSRTYYYEQYF.